This T cell receptor beta chain was retrieved from a study of identical twins (dated by TCRdb to between 2015 and 2016). About the study as a whole: The study deep-sequenced TCR alpha and beta repertoires from monozygotic twins, unrelated adults of various ages and cord blood to test whether fetal clonotypes persist. To rule out contamination, the twin experiments were replicated at different times with different library preparation protocols.

Libraries came from 5' RACE. Data came from an Illumina HiSeq 2000. Template switching added a universal primer binding site, and the final cDNA carried a unique molecular identifier that allowed TCR cDNA molecules to be counted accurately. Specific primers in the conserved constant-segment region were used to synthesize first-strand cDNA for the TCR alpha and beta chains. To control for contamination, every cDNA library carried two barcodes: a SMART-Mk sample barcode plus Illumina barcodes. TruSeq adapter sequences, together with Illumina sample barcodes, were added in two successive PCR steps. The Illumina HiSeq platform was used with custom primers to sequence TCR alpha and beta cDNA libraries. Processing in the source paper ran as follows. Raw reads were processed with MiGEC to extract unique molecular identifiers, and MiXCR was used to determine CDR3 positions. For each individual, recombination models were inferred using an EM algorithm with the repgenHMM and IGoR tools. Shared clonotypes were analyzed with the tcR package in R, and sharing was normalized by the product of cloneset sizes. To study raw recombination without the effects of thymic and clonal selection, out-of-frame nonproductive sequences were analyzed. The public reads were quality trimmed at Q25 with fastp and then assembled into clones with MiXCR by TCRdb, keeping productive beta chains. Identical CDR3 proteins give one entry, which carries the most common genes and DNA. For this entry, the V and J calls and clone size follow TCRdb and not the study's own pipeline. Within this sample are fewer than 250,000 distinct CDR3 sequences, with roughly 7% of them counted one time only. The top ten clones comprise approximately 3.6% of the sample.

Paper-wide results and their limitations: Invariant T cells such as MAIT and iNKT could partly confound zero-insertion analyses, although diverse VJ usage argued against such confounding for most clonotypes. In monozygotic twins, recombination models systematically underestimated out-of-frame TCR alpha sharing, but the models matched the sharing seen between unrelated individuals. Compared with coincidental sharing between unrelated individuals, out-of-frame TCR alpha sequences shared between twins showed an excess of sequences with low generation probability. A weaker excess of twin sharing was found in beta out-of-frame sequences because the signal-to-noise ratio was lowered by fewer shared sequences. Abundant cord blood beta clonotypes had fewer insertions, young adult naive repertoires showed a similar but weaker trend, and memory repertoires showed no such trend. Because the same donors could not be followed over many years, the conclusions depended on cross-sectional statistical analysis.

This clonotype was found many times. Its target antigen remains unknown. No base-level quality is on record; no much larger clone is a single base apart. The V and J ends are trimmed by 7 bases and 2 bases, leaving 22 bases between them. From cysteine to phenylalanine, the CDR3 is 17 amino acids long. The kept DNA is CDR3 alone, 51 bases in frame from the first base. All donors were healthy Caucasians. The twin cohort consisted of three pairs of female monozygotic twins, all aged 18 to 29 years. Miltenyi CD45RO+ enrichment and human naive T-cell isolation kits were used to isolate memory (CD45RO+) and naive T cells from PBMC. These data were likewise used in another study, on yellow fever vaccine responses in identical twins. That second publication adds: The authors reported that the T cell response to vaccination in identical twins appeared partly convergent and partly personalized. Focusing on identical twins, the study followed the T cell clones that responded to the vaccine, and did so with precision.

The chain uses TRBV12-3 or TRBV12-4 and TRBJ2-3; TRBD2 is a possible D gene, resting on 6 matching bases. The clonotype comes from a woman aged 18-29 years in good health. Sequenced input: memory (CD45RO+) T cells sorted from blood. Read against the paper, the sample's cell subset or site label means: CD45RO+ enriched T cells. The DNA sequence is as follows: TGTGCCAGCAACCCTTTAGATTTGGGACTTCTCACAGATACGCAGTATTTT. Its protein is CASNPLDLGLLTDTQYF.